This entry lists 21 T cell receptor beta chains sequenced from one sample in a study of yellow fever vaccine responses in identical twins. One entry per CDR3 protein results from TCRdb running MiXCR on the RT-PCR reads. This table has under 25,000 distinct CDR3 sequences, over 65% appearing once. The starting material was T cells from blood (PBMCs), unsorted or a sorted subset (not recorded which), obtained before or after yellow fever vaccination (not recorded which). Receptors originate from a woman between 18 and 30 years old who received the yellow fever vaccine.

The chain links TRBV11-1 to TRBJ2-1, with 7 nucleotides matching TRBD1. The CDR3 totals 14 residues. The V gene's germline CDR1 is SGHAT and CDR2 FQDESV (reference sequence). V gave up 7 bases and J gave up 3 bases; unmatched junction bases: 6. CDR3 residues: CASIPRGYYNEQFF. Here the CDR3 DNA reads TGTGCCAGCATCCCCAGGGGGTACTACAATGAGCAGTTCTTC. Drawing the rest from reference TRBV11-1 and TRBJ2-1, the complete variable domain is EAEVAQSPRYKITEKSQAVAFWCDPISGHATLYWYRQILGQGPELLVQFQDESVVDDSQLPKDRFSAERLKGVDSTLKIQPAELGDSAMYLCASIPRGYYNEQFFGPGTRLTVL.

The chain is built from TRBV24-1 and TRBJ2-3; D is perhaps TRBD2 (6 bases). Germline CDR1 reads KGHDR; CDR2 reads SFDVKD. V was clipped by 0 bases and J by 6 bases, with 15 bases between them. The CDR3 runs 16 residues. This CDR3 is CATSDLTSLGRDTQYF. CDR3 nucleotides: TGTGCCACCAGTGATTTGACTAGCCTCGGAAGGGATACGCAGTATTTT.

The chain is built from TRBV29-1 and TRBJ2-5, with D possibly TRBD1 on 5 matching bases. Trimming removed 8 bases from V and 4 bases from J, with 14 bases in between. Germline CDR1 is SQVTM and CDR2 is ANQGSEA. This CDR3 has 12 residues. The CDR3 DNA reads TGCAGCTCCTCAGGGTGGCGAGAGACCCAGTACTTC. Its protein is CSSSGWRETQYF. Combining the CDR3 with reference TRBV29-1 and TRBJ2-5 gives the whole variable domain SAVISQKPSRDICQRGTSLTIQCQVDSQVTMMFWYRQQPGQSLTLIATANQGSEATYESGFVIDKFPISRPNLTFSTLTVSNMSPEDSSIYLCSSSGWRETQYFGPGTRLLVL.

The CDR3 DNA is TGTGCCACCAACTTAGCGGGGGGGCATTACAATGAGCAGTTCTTC. This encodes CATNLAGGHYNEQFF. The chain carries TRBV15 and TRBJ2-1; 11 positions agree with TRBD2. Germline lookup yields CDR1 LNHNV and CDR2 YYDKDF (reference sequence). The CDR3 loop spans 15 amino acids. The V gene end was trimmed by 7 bases and the J gene end by 4 bases; junction bases not matched to a gene: 6.

The chain has TRBV6-5 and TRBJ2-2; 11 bases fit TRBD1. From germline, CDR1 is MNHEY and CDR2 SVGAGI. The V segment lost 6 bases and the J segment 5 bases; nucleotides outside the gene matches: 14. The CDR3 length is 18 residues. CDR3 region: CASRPSVRDRGNTGELFF. DNA for the CDR3: TGTGCCAGCAGGCCTTCTGTCCGGGACAGGGGGAATACCGGGGAGCTGTTTTTT.

This clonotype has more than one count but fewer than ten. This rearrangement joins TRBV29-1 to TRBJ2-3; weak D call: TRBD2 (6 bases). V was cut by 1 base and J by 1 base, with 15 bases left in between. The CDR3 totals 16 residues. Germline V gene lookup returns CDR1 SQVTM and CDR2 ANQGSEA. This chain's CDR3 is CSVEVSSSAGTDTQYF. In DNA form, the CDR3 reads TGCAGCGTTGAAGTGTCCTCTAGCGCTGGCACAGATACGCAGTATTTT.

The CDR3 spells CASSQEWSRLTDTQYF. DNA of the CDR3: TGCGCCAGCAGCCAAGAGTGGTCTAGGCTCACAGATACGCAGTATTTT. The chain combines TRBV4-1 with TRBJ2-3, with unresolved D. The CDR3 runs to 16 residues. Trimming cost V 0 bases and J 2 bases, with 12 bases left between them. Per the germline V gene, CDR1 is MGHRA and CDR2 is YSYEKL.

V usage is TRBV12-3 or TRBV12-4 and J usage is TRBJ1-2; D gene uncertain. This CDR3 comprises 12 residues. The V gene lost 5 bases and the J gene lost 4 bases, with 8 bases spanning the gap. DNA for the CDR3: TGTGCCAGCAGTACAGCGTTCTATGGCTACACCTTC. It translates to CASSTAFYGYTF.

This chain links TRBV29-1 with TRBJ2-7; D may correspond to TRBD1 or TRBD2 (5 bases each). CDR1 SQVTM and CDR2 ANQGSEA come from the germline V gene. The CDR3 totals 14 residues. With 4 bases removed from V and 2 bases from J, the gap between germline ends came to 15 bases. The CDR3 coding sequence is TGCAGCGTTGTGGGGGTAGACAGCCCCTACGAGCAGTACTTC. Its translation: CSVVGVDSPYEQYF.

The chain uses TRBV2 and TRBJ2-5; 7 nucleotides align to TRBD2. The CDR3 totals 15 residues. Germline CDR1 is SNHLY and CDR2 is FYNNEI. V shed 6 bases and J 5 bases; nucleotides not matched to a gene: 12. CDR3: CASSSSGAPVETQYF. The CDR3, as DNA: TGTGCCAGCAGCTCAAGCGGGGCGCCTGTGGAGACCCAGTACTTC.

This rearrangement joins TRBV2 to TRBJ2-1; TRBD2 matches 7 bases. Germline-derived CDR1 and CDR2 are SNHLY and FYNNEI. Germline trimming cut 7 bases from V and 0 bases from J; bases unmatched to any gene: 9. The CDR3 runs to 16 residues. The CDR3 protein is CASIKTSSSSYNEQFF. The CDR3 DNA reads TGTGCCAGCATCAAGACTAGCTCCAGCTCCTACAATGAGCAGTTCTTC.

Only a few counts were recorded for this clonotype. This rearrangement joins TRBV2 to TRBJ2-7, with TRBD1 matching over 9 bases. Germline V lookup: CDR1 SNHLY, CDR2 FYNNEI. V lost 2 bases, J lost 1 base, and 6 bases stayed unmatched. The CDR3 is 16 amino acids. The CDR3, as DNA: TGTGCCAGCAGTGAATGGATTGGACAGGGGTCCTACGAGCAGTACTTC. Amino acids: CASSEWIGQGSYEQYF.

The J gene is TRBJ1-5, the V gene TRBV29-1; D remains unclear. The CDR3 has 12 amino acids. Trimming left V 7 bases short and J 0 bases short, with 7 bases between. Germline CDR1 and CDR2: SQVTM and ANQGSEA. CDR3 sequence reads: CSAKISNQPQHF. CDR3 bases: TGCAGCGCAAAGATTAGCAATCAGCCCCAGCATTTT. Together with reference TRBV29-1 and TRBJ1-5, the CDR3 gives the full variable domain: SAVISQKPSRDICQRGTSLTIQCQVDSQVTMMFWYRQQPGQSLTLIATANQGSEATYESGFVIDKFPISRPNLTFSTLTVSNMSPEDSSIYLCSAKISNQPQHFGDGTRLSIL.

V gene TRBV11-3 combines with J gene TRBJ2-6; TRBD1 might be the D (6 bases). CDR3 length equals 14 residues. Deletions cut 6 bases from V and 1 base from J, with 7 bases between. The germline CDR1 and CDR2 sequences are SGHNT and YENEEA. The CDR3 loop reads CASRQGSGANVLTF. The CDR3, as DNA: TGTGCCAGCAGGCAGGGGTCTGGGGCCAACGTCCTGACTTTC.

The chain joins TRBV29-1 to TRBJ1-5; maybe TRBD1 (6 bases). Trimming cost V 4 bases and J 6 bases, with 19 bases left between them. This CDR3 region has 15 residues. The germline V gene has CDR1 SQVTM and CDR2 ANQGSEA. The CDR3 DNA is TGCAGCGTTGGGGCTGGGGGGGGCGTGGGTCAGCCCCAGCATTTT. It yields the protein CSVGAGGGVGQPQHF. The full variable domain, in which reference TRBV29-1 and TRBJ1-5 provide the parts outside the CDR3, is SAVISQKPSRDICQRGTSLTIQCQVDSQVTMMFWYRQQPGQSLTLIATANQGSEATYESGFVIDKFPISRPNLTFSTLTVSNMSPEDSSIYLCSVGAGGGVGQPQHFGDGTRLSIL.

The chain is built from TRBV11-1 and TRBJ1-5; D remains unclear. CDR3 length: 16 residues. CDR1 is SGHAT and CDR2 is FQDESV in the germline V gene (reference sequence). V was clipped by 4 bases and J by 3 bases, with 16 bases between them. CDR3 DNA: TGTGCCAGCAGCTATGATTCAGGCCCCTTCAATCAGCCCCAGCATTTT. It encodes CASSYDSGPFNQPQHF.

The gene calls are TRBV5-1 and TRBJ2-1, with 9 bases that match TRBD1. CDR1 is SGHRS, CDR2 YFSETQ, per germline. J lost 7 bases, V lost 4 bases, and 6 bases had no gene match. The CDR3 extends over 14 amino acids. The CDR3 sequence: CASSGTGLGNEQFF. The CDR3 region has the DNA TGCGCCAGCAGCGGGACAGGGTTAGGGAATGAGCAGTTCTTC. The complete variable domain, with remaining parts taken from reference TRBV5-1 and TRBJ2-1, reads KAGVTQTPRYLIKTRGQQVTLSCSPISGHRSVSWYQQTPGQGLQFLFEYFSETQRNKGNFPGRFSGRQFSNSRSEMNVSTLELGDSALYLCASSGTGLGNEQFFGPGTRLTVL.

This clonotype was seen a single time. V is TRBV18 and J is TRBJ2-3; TRBD1 might be the D (5 bases). CDR1 is KGHSH and CDR2 is LQKENI in the germline V gene. The CDR3 length is 14 residues. Trimming removed 3 bases at V and 1 base at J, with 8 bases between. The CDR3 loop reads CASSPQGGTDTQYF. CDR3 nucleotides: TGTGCCAGCTCACCGCAGGGTGGCACAGATACGCAGTATTTT. Full variable domain (rest looked up from reference TRBV18 and TRBJ2-3): NAGVMQNPRHLVRRRGQEARLRCSPMKGHSHVYWYRQLPEEGLKFMVYLQKENIIDESGMPKERFSAEFPKEGPSILRIQQVVRGDSAAYFCASSPQGGTDTQYFGPGTRLTVL.

V and J are TRBV18 and TRBJ1-1; D is perhaps TRBD1 (5 bases). The ends were cut back, 2 bases at V and 1 base at J, with 8 bases in the middle. Germline assignment: CDR1 KGHSH and CDR2 LQKENI. CDR3 length: 14 residues. CDR3 nucleotide sequence: TGTGCCAGCTCACCAGACAGCCCGAACACTGAAGCTTTCTTT. Amino acid sequence: CASSPDSPNTEAFF.

This clonotype showed up just once. V is TRBV6-2 or TRBV6-3 and J is TRBJ2-7; D remains ambiguous. Between the trimmed V and J ends, which lost 0 bases and 1 base, there was a span of 13 bases. CDR1 MNHEY and CDR2 SVGEGT come from the germline V gene. There are 16 residues in the CDR3. The CDR3 region is CASSYSTEILSYEQYV. CDR3 bases: TGTGCCAGCAGTTACTCGACGGAAATTCTTTCCTACGAGCAGTACGTC.

This chain joins TRBV5-1 and TRBJ1-1; D not certain. Trimming took 0 bases from V and 0 from J, leaving 6 bases between them. Germline V lookup: CDR1 SGHRS, CDR2 YFSETQ. The CDR3 has 14 amino acids. The CDR3 bases are TGCGCCAGCAGCTTGGACAGCATGAACACTGAAGCTTTCTTT. Its translation is CASSLDSMNTEAFF.